This T cell receptor (beta chain) was recorded in a study of memory CD4+ T cells and cytomegalovirus serostatus (dated by TCRdb to the late 2010s). Background on the whole study: The cohort comprised some 35 healthy Belgian adults, 9 CMV seropositive and around 25 CMV seronegative. To replicate a published TCR-based CMV serostatus classifier, the study sequenced CD4+ memory TCRbeta repertoires from a Belgian cohort whose cytomegalovirus serostatus was known. Results and caveats for the whole study, not just this receptor: The results were read as suggesting that the CMV-associated TCR signature is, for the most part, present in the CD4+ memory repertoire. For CMV serostatus prediction, a median bootstrapped AUC of 0.95 was reached with the original framework, and a median bootstrapped AUC of about 0.89 was reached with a US-trained random forest. Among the 150 to 200 previously reported CMV-associated TCRbeta sequences, 60 to 70 showed up in the CD4+ memory repertoires, with each one found in between one and five individuals. On the Belgian cohort, the classifier built on the original framework reached a median bootstrapped AUC of about 0.95, with a 95% CI of 0.76-1.00. Only CD4+CD45RO+ memory cells were sequenced, in contrast to the original study, in which naive and memory CD4+ and CD8+ populations were covered.

CDR1 is given as SGHTS and CDR2 as YDEGEE, both from the germline V gene. There are 14 amino acids in the CDR3, from cysteine to phenylalanine inclusive. This entry keeps only the CDR3 DNA: 42 bases, framed from base 1. V and J lose 7 bases and 1 base, and a span of 14 bases separates them. A FACSAria II was used to sort memory CD4+ T cells, defined as single viable CD3+CD4+CD8-CD45RO+ cells. CMV serostatus was assessed using a Roche Elecsys assay, by which serum IgG against CMV pp150, pp28, p38 and p52 was detected. Once the samples were thawed, total CD4+ T cells were enriched through positive selection using CD4 magnetic microbeads. Samples originated from another study that specifically interrogated the CD4+ T cell memory repertoire. Following standard operating procedures, peripheral blood mononuclear cells were isolated and cryopreserved, while serum was kept at -80 degrees C. CD3-PerCP (BW264/56), CD4-APC (RPA-T4), CD45RO-PE (UCHT1) and CD8-Pacific Orange (3B5) antibodies were used for staining, and non-viable cells were excluded with Sytox blue.

Genomic DNA was extracted from sorted cells with the Quick-DNA Microprep Kit. Amplification of TCRbeta DNA was done with the immunoSEQ hsTCRbeta kit, following the protocol from the manufacturer. TCRbeta libraries were sequenced on an Illumina MiSeq instrument. In the paper's pipeline: Once out-of-frame sequences had been removed, a few million distinct TCRbeta sequences were left, which works out to an average of about 67,000 per individual. Each individual was scored by the count of fewer than 200 previously reported CMV-associated TCRbeta sequences and the total productive distinct TCRbeta count. A beta-binomial model was reimplemented in Python, and scikit-learn random forests with default parameters were trained on data from the US cohort. Classifier performance on the Belgian cohort was reported as the median AUC with percentile confidence intervals calculated over 10,000 bootstrap iterations. TCRdb took this table from immuneACCESS and kept in-frame rearrangements with V and J called. Such tables lack part of the clones; where checked against another copy, unresolved V genes explain under half of the gap, and the rest is unexplained. That table gives V, J and clone size, and the DNA gave D and trimming. The sample has 25,000 or so clones on record, approximately 80% of them singletons. The ten largest clonotypes hold 0.85% to 1.1% of the sample.

With respect to this clone: Its antigen target is currently unknown. No much larger clone exists at a distance of one base, and base qualities are not known.

Specimen: memory CD4+ T cells from blood. The V and J genes are TRBV5-8 and TRBJ1-1, and perhaps TRBD1 as D gene, on 5 matching bases. This clonotype was sampled from an adult in good health and CMV-seronegative. The CDR3 in this case is CASVSWGRNTEAFF. Read as DNA, the sequence is TGTGCCAGCGTCTCGTGGGGCAGGAACACTGAAGCTTTCTTT.